This T cell receptor (beta chain) derives from a study of shared clonotypes between healthy human individuals. Study conclusions and caveats: The four-donor shared clonotypes exceeded non-shared clonotypes in generation probability, with non-shared ones scoring lower.

Several immunoSEQ 96-well plates shared each subset's DNA, each plate a replicate. Clones were sequenced by immunoSEQ multiplex PCR, and TCRdb holds only the in-frame ones, with some missing. The sample holds around 2,000,000 clones, around 95% seen once. With respect to this clone: Its antigen is still unknown.

With V trimmed by 2 bases and J by 6 bases, 4 bases remained unmatched. Germline V gene data show CDR1 as LNHNV and CDR2 as YYDKDF (reference sequence). CDR3 length equals 15 residues. The sequenced material came from naive CD4+ T cells sorted from blood. Specified subset: CD45RA+ positively selected. The chain links TRBV15 to TRBJ2-2; 9 bases agree with TRBD1. This TCR was recovered from a man younger than 30 in good health. CDR3 sequence reads: CATSRQGDRAGELFF. The CDR3 bases are TGTGCCACCAGCAGACAAGGGGACAGGGCCGGGGAGCTGTTTTTT.